This T cell receptor beta chain was identified in a study of blood T cell repertoires in COVID-19. In the study overall: The samples span acute and convalescent COVID-19 from the United States, Italy and Spain. The analysed material was cDNA or gDNA that came from T cells, B-cell-depleted T cells, or PBMCs.

Here immunoSEQ multiplex PCR was the method, and the copy in TCRdb shows in-frame clones only, minus some. Among 350,000 or so clones listed, around 91% were seen once. Germline assignment: CDR1 SGHRS and CDR2 YFSETQ. V lost 0 bases and J 5 bases, leaving 12 bases between the germline ends. This CDR3 is 14 amino acids long. The material sequenced was peripheral blood. This chain links TRBV5-1 with TRBJ2-7; TRBD2 might be the D (7 bases). This receptor was taken from a man aged 18 to 35 with active or convalescent COVID-19. In DNA, the CDR3 is TGCGCCAGCAGCTTGGCGGGGGGCGTCCACGAGCAGTACTTC. This sequence encodes CASSLAGGVHEQYF.